One sample yielded the 8 T cell receptor beta chains listed below, sequenced in a study of blood T cell repertoires in COVID-19. Measured with immunoSEQ multiplex PCR; TCRdb has only the in-frame clones, and not every one. The sample gives about 98,000 clones, more than 75% of which show up once; about a tenth is in the top ten. Sequencing was carried out using peripheral blood. Receptor source: a man aged 50 or older with acute or convalescent COVID-19.

This sequence joins TRBV2 and TRBJ2-2; TRBD1 aligns across 12 bases. The CDR3 has 16 residues. CDR1 is SNHLY and CDR2 is FYNNEI in the germline V gene. V gave up 6 bases and J gave up 5 bases; unmatched junction bases: 7. In nucleotides, the CDR3 is TGTGCCAGCAGCGATGGGACAGGGGGCTGGACCGGGGAGCTGTTTTTT. Translating it yields CASSDGTGGWTGELFF. Supplemented by reference TRBV2 and TRBJ2-2, the full variable domain reads EPEVTQTPSHQVTQMGQEVILRCVPISNHLYFYWYRQILGQKVEFLVSFYNNEISEKSEIFDDQFSVERPDGSNFTLKIRSTKLEDSAMYFCASSDGTGGWTGELFFGEGSRLTVL.

The chain links TRBV5-5 to TRBJ2-5; 7 bases are shared with TRBD2. The CDR3 loop spans 16 amino acids. Unmatched junction bases numbered 9, after V lost 1 base and J lost 3 bases. The germline gives CDR1 SGHKS, CDR2 YYEKEE (reference sequence). The CDR3 sequence is CASSLYTSGKEETQYF. The CDR3 DNA is TGTGCCAGCAGCTTGTATACCAGCGGGAAGGAAGAGACCCAGTACTTC.

V is TRBV6-1 and J is TRBJ2-7; 9 nucleotides line up with TRBD2. V trimming: 1 base; J trimming: 6 bases; junction bases outside the gene matches: 7. Germline-derived CDR1 and CDR2 are MNHNS and SASEGT. The CDR3 covers 15 residues. The CDR3 DNA reads TGTGCCAGCAGTGAAGTATGGCTAGCGGGAAGCGAGCAGTACTTC. Translated: CASSEVWLAGSEQYF.

The J gene is TRBJ2-7, the V gene TRBV3-1 (or the pseudogene TRBV3-2); no clear D. Germline V gene sequence: CDR1 LGHDT, CDR2 YNNKEL (reference sequence). V was trimmed by 1 base and J by 1 base, leaving 14 bases between them. CDR3 size: 16 residues. The CDR3 sequence: CASSQGTIARSYEQYF. CDR3 in DNA: TGTGCCAGCAGCCAAGGTACTATCGCAAGGTCCTACGAGCAGTACTTC.

V and J are TRBV5-8 and TRBJ2-3, with 10 nucleotides matching TRBD1. This CDR3 region has 16 residues. Germline V lookup: CDR1 SGHTS, CDR2 YDEGEE. The ends lost 3 bases at V and 3 bases at J; junction bases unmatched: 7. The CDR3 is CASSWRGQGRTDTQYF. CDR3 nucleotide sequence: TGTGCCAGCAGCTGGCGGGGACAGGGGCGGACAGATACGCAGTATTTT.

The V gene is TRBV12-5, the J gene TRBJ1-1, with unresolved D. The CDR3 is made up of 16 amino acids. Trimming removed 3 bases at V and 0 bases at J, with 14 bases between. Germline values: CDR1 LGHNT, CDR2 FRNRAP. The CDR3: CASGFPSAGLNTEAFF. In DNA, the CDR3 is TGTGCTAGTGGTTTCCCCTCGGCAGGATTGAACACTGAAGCTTTCTTT.

This chain joins TRBV6-1 and TRBJ1-2, with a weak D call TRBD1 (5 bases). The ends were cut back, 0 bases at V and 8 bases at J, with 10 bases in the middle. This CDR3 has 13 residues. Germline values: CDR1 MNHNS, CDR2 SASEGT. CDR3 nucleotide sequence: TGTGCCAGCAGTGAAGCGGCAGGGTACGGCTACACCTTC. Translated, it gives CASSEAAGYGYTF.

DNA for the CDR3: TGTGCCTGGAGTGTAGGTGGGAGTGAGCAGTTCTTC. This codes for CAWSVGGSEQFF. V and J are TRBV30 and TRBJ2-1; D might be TRBD2 (5 bases). V shed 0 bases and J shed 9 bases, with 9 bases lying between them. The germline gives CDR1 GTSNPN, CDR2 SVGIG (reference sequence). This CDR3 contains 12 residues.